This entry features one T cell receptor (beta chain) sequence. Its antigen is still unknown. This entry belongs to a study of T cells in localized non-small cell lung cancer. General study points: With higher T cell density in blood came longer overall survival. One tumor region alone was sequenced, and heterogeneity therefore remains possible. A median of around 57 clones ranked among the top 100 in tumor appeared in adjacent lung. Of the tissues analyzed, uninvolved adjacent lung showed maximal T cell clonality, greater than tumor.

Assay: immunoSEQ multiplex PCR; the TCRdb copy retains only in-frame clones and omits some. This table holds fewer than 5,000 clones, approximately 30% found once. This TCR came from a man aged 35 to 69 with stage III squamous cell lung carcinoma. Sequenced material: lung tumor tissue, taken before any cancer treatment.

CDR3 protein: CASSLGQRLRDEQYF. The DNA of the CDR3 is TGTGCCAGCAGCTTGGGACAAAGGTTAAGGGACGAGCAGTACTTC. This chain connects TRBV11-3 to TRBJ2-7, with D tentatively TRBD1 (6 bases). Germline values: CDR1 SGHNT, CDR2 YENEEA. CDR3 length equals 15 residues. Deletions cut 3 bases from V and 5 bases from J, with 17 bases between.